One sample yielded the 29 T cell receptor beta chains listed below, sequenced in a study of blood T cell repertoires in COVID-19. Profiled with immunoSEQ multiplex PCR; TCRdb holds only in-frame clones, not every one. The sample shows 80,000 or so clones, approximately 80% of them seen only once. The sequenced sample was peripheral blood. The receptors derive from a man of 80 years or more with acute or convalescent COVID-19.

The V and J genes are TRBV7-8 and TRBJ1-5; D remains unclear. Germline V gene data show CDR1 as SGHVS and CDR2 as FQNEAQ. Trimming took 4 bases from V and 1 from J, leaving 14 bases between them. CDR3 size: 16 residues. The CDR3 DNA reads as TGTGCCAGCAGCTCCCTACAGTATGGCAGCAATCAGCCCCAGCATTTT. This encodes CASSSLQYGSNQPQHF.

V usage is TRBV28 and J usage is TRBJ2-1, with a weak D call TRBD2 (5 bases). Deletions cut 5 bases from V and 0 bases from J, with 11 bases between. Germline loops: CDR1 MDHEN, CDR2 SYDVKM. The CDR3 is 15 amino acids. The CDR3 here is CASSVDFLSYNEQFF. The CDR3 bases are TGTGCCAGCAGTGTGGACTTCCTCTCCTACAATGAGCAGTTCTTC.

The V gene is TRBV29-1, the J gene TRBJ2-7; 7 bases align to TRBD1. Per the germline V gene, CDR1 is SQVTM and CDR2 is ANQGSEA. The CDR3 contains 12 residues. Trimming cost V 6 bases and J 0 bases; bases outside gene matches: 2. CDR3 nucleotides: TGCAGCGTCAGGGGGAGCTCCTACGAGCAGTACTTC. This codes for CSVRGSSYEQYF.

The chain is built from TRBV29-1 and TRBJ2-5; tentatively, D is TRBD2 (5 bases). CDR3 size: 12 residues. Germline values: CDR1 SQVTM, CDR2 ANQGSEA. CDR3 residues: CSFSRGQETQYF. CDR3 DNA: TGCAGTTTTTCCCGGGGTCAAGAGACCCAGTACTTC.

The rearrangement joins TRBV6-2 or TRBV6-3 to TRBJ1-5, with 9 bases that match TRBD1. V gave up 0 bases and J gave up 4 bases; unmatched junction bases: 13. The CDR3 extends over 19 amino acids. Germline V lookup: CDR1 MNHEY, CDR2 SVGEGT. CDR3 nucleotides: TGTGCCAGCAGTTACTCGTTGAGAGGGCGGGACAGGGAGAATCAGCCCCAGCATTTT. Translating it yields CASSYSLRGRDRENQPQHF.

The V call is TRBV7-8, the J call TRBJ2-5; TRBD2 matches 12 bases. The V and J ends lost 1 base and 4 bases, in that order; junction bases with no gene match: 1. The CDR3 is made up of 15 amino acids. Germline V gene sequence: CDR1 SGHVS, CDR2 FQNEAQ. Written as DNA, the CDR3 is TGTGCCAGCAGCTTAGAGGGACTAGCGGGAGAGACCCAGTACTTC. As protein: CASSLEGLAGETQYF. Based on the CDR3 plus reference TRBV7-8 and TRBJ2-5, the full variable domain is GAGVSQSPRYKVAKRGQDVALRCDPISGHVSLFWYQQALGQGPEFLTYFQNEAQLDKSGLPSDRFFAERPEGSVSTLKIQRTQQEDSAVYLCASSLEGLAGETQYFGPGTRLLVL.

This clone was seen more than once but under ten times. This chain connects TRBV7-3 to TRBJ2-3; possibly TRBD2 for D (6 bases). The germline gives CDR1 SGHTA, CDR2 FQGTGA. The length of the CDR3 is 16 residues. Trimming removed 0 bases from V and 4 bases from J, with 14 bases in between. This chain's CDR3 is CASSLTGTGVADTQYF. The CDR3, as DNA: TGTGCCAGCAGCTTAACCGGAACGGGAGTCGCAGATACGCAGTATTTT.

This chain joins TRBV19 and TRBJ2-7; the match to TRBD1 covers 10 bases. V shed 5 bases, J shed 2 bases, and the junction held 6 bases outside the gene matches. This CDR3 contains 15 residues. In germline, CDR1 is LNHDA, CDR2 SQIVND (reference sequence). In nucleotides, the CDR3 is TGTGCCAGTAGTGTGGACAGGGGGGTAACCTACGAGCAGTACTTC. Amino acids: CASSVDRGVTYEQYF.

The rearrangement joins TRBV6-5 to TRBJ2-7, with 7 bases lining up with TRBD1. CDR1 and CDR2 (germline): MNHEY, SVGAGI. J was trimmed by 1 base and V by 9 bases; bases with no gene match: 9. This CDR3 is built from 14 residues. The CDR3 region has the DNA TGTGCCAGTATTACAGGGGAAGGGTCCTACGAGCAGTACTTC. This gives the protein CASITGEGSYEQYF.

This chain links TRBV5-8 with TRBJ2-7; a possible D gene is TRBD1 (6 bases). Trimming removed 2 bases from V and 2 bases from J, with 11 bases in between. The length of the CDR3 is 14 residues. Germline CDR1 SGHTS, CDR2 YDEGEE. The chain's CDR3 is CASSFSRTAYEQYF. The DNA of the CDR3 is TGTGCCAGCAGCTTCTCCCGGACAGCCTACGAGCAGTACTTC.

A note on this clone: An end of the junction differs from the germline gene, which may be a read error. This sequence joins TRBV7-7 and TRBJ2-1; 7 nucleotides agree with TRBD2. The CDR3 consists of 12 residues. The germline CDR1 and CDR2 sequences are SSHAT and FNYEAQ (reference sequence). CDR3: CASSPWTSEQFF. The DNA of the CDR3 is TGTGCTAGCAGCCCGTGGACTAGTGAGCAGTTCTTC.

V and J are TRBV9 and TRBJ2-3; D gene ambiguous. The V end lost 0 bases, the J end lost 1 base, and 9 bases lay between the germline ends. The CDR3 length is 15 residues. The germline V gene has CDR1 SGDLS and CDR2 YYNGEE. The CDR3 bases are TGTGCCAGCAGCGTAGTGGGCTACCGCACAGATACGCAGTATTTT. It codes for CASSVVGYRTDTQYF. Together with reference TRBV9 and TRBJ2-3, the CDR3 gives the full variable domain: DSGVTQTPKHLITATGQRVTLRCSPRSGDLSVYWYQQSLDQGLQFLIQYYNGEERAKGNILERFSAQQFPDLHSELNLSSLELGDSALYFCASSVVGYRTDTQYFGPGTRLTVL.

This chain uses TRBV27 with TRBJ2-2; D is unresolved. CDR1 MNHEY and CDR2 SMNVEV come from the germline V gene (reference sequence). V was shortened by 0 bases and J by 5 bases, with 7 bases between the two germline ends. This CDR3 region has 14 residues. The DNA for the CDR3 is TGTGCCAGCAGTTTATCGGCCAGTACCGGGGAGCTGTTTTTT. This gives the protein CASSLSASTGELFF.

The chain couples TRBV11-3 to TRBJ1-1; D gene ambiguous. Deletions cut 1 base from V and 7 bases from J, with 10 bases between. This CDR3 is built from 13 residues. Germline lookup yields CDR1 SGHNT and CDR2 YENEEA. The CDR3 coding sequence is TGTGCCAGCAGCTTAGGGAGTAGCCGTGAAGCTTTCTTT. This gives the protein CASSLGSSREAFF.

The chain recombines TRBV18 with TRBJ1-3; possibly TRBD1 for D (6 bases). This CDR3 contains 15 residues. Trimming removed 4 bases at V and 4 bases at J, with 14 bases between. Germline V CDR1 and CDR2: KGHSH, LQKENI. The CDR3: CASSQLQGSGNTIYF. CDR3 DNA: TGTGCCAGCTCACAACTACAGGGTTCGGGAAACACCATATATTTT.

The CDR3 DNA is TGTGCCAGCAGCCAAGGTTTGACTAGCGGGAGCACAGATACGCAGTATTTT. Amino acids: CASSQGLTSGSTDTQYF. The chain is built from TRBV4-2 and TRBJ2-3, with 10 positions matching TRBD2. V lost 1 base and J lost 0; bases outside the gene matches: 4. CDR1 is LGHNA and CDR2 is YNFKEQ in the germline V gene. The CDR3 runs to 17 residues.

The chain carries TRBV5-4 and TRBJ1-4, with D possibly matching TRBD1 (6 bases). The CDR3 runs 15 residues. V lost 4 bases and J lost 0, with 10 bases in between. Germline CDR1 SGHNT, CDR2 YYREEE (reference sequence). CDR3 sequence (DNA): TGTGCCAGCAGCCTGGGGGCTGCAACTAATGAAAAACTGTTTTTT. Its translation is CASSLGAATNEKLFF.

In its sample, this clone was seen a few times. The chain recombines TRBV7-9 with TRBJ2-1, with a possible D match to TRBD2 (5 bases). This CDR3 is 15 amino acids long. The germline V gene encodes CDR1 SEHNR and CDR2 FQNEAQ (reference sequence). The V end lost 6 bases, the J end lost 1 base, and 13 bases lay between the germline ends. CDR3 nucleotide sequence: TGTGCCAGCAGGCAAAGCGGATCTTCCTACAATGAGCAGTTCTTC. Translating it yields CASRQSGSSYNEQFF.

A few counts support this clone. The rearrangement uses TRBV24-1 and TRBJ2-6; a weak D match, TRBD1 (5 bases). Germline V gene lookup returns CDR1 KGHDR and CDR2 SFDVKD. The CDR3 runs to 16 residues. Trimming left V 0 bases short and J 2 bases short, with 7 bases between. DNA for the CDR3: TGTGCCACCAGTGATTTGCCCAGGGCTGGGGCCAACGTCCTGACTTTC. Translation: CATSDLPRAGANVLTF.

The chain carries TRBV28 and TRBJ2-2; no definite D call. The CDR3 loop spans 15 amino acids. The germline CDR1 and CDR2 sequences are MDHEN and SYDVKM. V lost 1 base and J lost 1, with 7 bases in between. CDR3 DNA sequence: TGTGCCAGCAGTTTATTAAGACAGAACACCGGGGAGCTGTTTTTT. Its translation: CASSLLRQNTGELFF.

The chain joins TRBV2 to TRBJ1-6; no definite D call. Germline CDR1 is SNHLY and CDR2 is FYNNEI. Between the trimmed V and J ends, which lost 6 bases and 3 bases, there was a span of 15 bases. There are 16 residues in the CDR3. The DNA of the CDR3 is TGTGCCAGCAGCTCTTCGCCGGGATTCTATAATTCACCCCTCCACTTT. It specifies CASSSSPGFYNSPLHF.

This chain links TRBV11-2 with TRBJ1-5; 7 nucleotides agree with TRBD1. This CDR3 region has 14 residues. V lost 5 bases and J lost 6; bases outside the gene matches: 7. CDR1 and CDR2 (germline): SGHAT, FQNNGV. In DNA, the CDR3 is TGTGCCAGCAGCCCCACCACAGGGGCTCAGCCCCAGCATTTT. Translation: CASSPTTGAQPQHF.

The chain employs TRBV6-1 and TRBJ2-1; 11 nucleotides agree with TRBD2. The CDR3 runs 20 residues. With V trimmed by 1 base and J by 0 bases, 11 bases remained unmatched. Germline loops: CDR1 MNHNS, CDR2 SASEGT. CDR3 DNA sequence: TGTGCCAGCAGTGAAGTGACTAGCGGGACATTTATCAGCTCCTACAATGAGCAGTTCTTC. It yields the protein CASSEVTSGTFISSYNEQFF.

Comments on this clone: The junction shows a germline mismatch at one end, possibly a read error. This chain joins TRBV30 and TRBJ2-6; TRBD2 matches 10 bases. The CDR3 spans 13 residues. Germline V gene lookup returns CDR1 GTSNPN and CDR2 SVGIG (reference sequence). In DNA form, the CDR3 reads TGCGCTAGCGGGAGACCTGGGGCCAACGTCCTGACTTTC. Translation: CASGRPGANVLTF.

This clone appeared a few times. The J gene is TRBJ1-6, the V gene TRBV16, with D tentatively TRBD1 (5 bases). CDR1 is KGHSY, CDR2 FQNENV, per germline. This CDR3 has 14 amino acids. V lost 2 bases, J lost 8 bases, and 10 bases lay in between. CDR3 residues: CASSQQAGHSPLHF. Here the CDR3 DNA reads TGTGCCAGCAGCCAACAGGCAGGGCATTCACCCCTCCACTTT.

As concerns this clone: Other DNA sequences of this sample code for an identical CDR3. The rearrangement uses TRBV18 and TRBJ2-7, with D hard to call. Germline V CDR1 and CDR2: KGHSH, LQKENI. CDR3 length: 14 residues. Deletions cut 0 bases from V and 2 bases from J, with 8 bases between. CDR3 DNA sequence: TGTGCCAGCTCACCACCGGGCCGACCCTACGAGCAGTACTTC. It codes for CASSPPGRPYEQYF.

The chain carries TRBV20-1 and TRBJ2-5, with D unresolved. V was pared by 1 base and J by 5 bases, with 5 bases between. Germline V gene lookup returns CDR1 DFQATT and CDR2 SNEGSKA (reference sequence). This CDR3 has 11 residues. The CDR3 here is CSARVSETQYF. DNA of the CDR3: TGCAGTGCTAGAGTTTCGGAGACCCAGTACTTC.

The chain carries TRBV5-1 and TRBJ1-6; D is ambiguous. With 5 bases removed from V and 9 bases from J, the gap between germline ends came to 18 bases. There are 15 residues in the CDR3. Looked up from germline, CDR1 is SGHRS and CDR2 is YFSETQ. Written as DNA, the CDR3 is TGCGCCAGCAGTGCGGGTCCCGAAGGATTTTCACCCCTCCACTTT. It translates to CASSAGPEGFSPLHF.

The table lists this clone with a few counts. V is TRBV2 and J is TRBJ1-1; TRBD1 aligns across 9 bases. The CDR3 is 13 amino acids. Germline CDR1 reads SNHLY; CDR2 reads FYNNEI. The J segment lost 4 bases and the V segment lost 6 bases, leaving 3 bases of the junction unmatched. CDR3 region: CASRLTGGTEAFF. The CDR3 DNA is TGTGCCAGCAGATTGACAGGGGGCACTGAAGCTTTCTTT. The whole variable domain, filled in from reference TRBV2 and TRBJ1-1, reads EPEVTQTPSHQVTQMGQEVILRCVPISNHLYFYWYRQILGQKVEFLVSFYNNEISEKSEIFDDQFSVERPDGSNFTLKIRSTKLEDSAMYFCASRLTGGTEAFFGQGTRLTVV.